These T cell receptor beta chains were read from a single sample in a study of immune characterization of retroperitoneal liposarcoma. TCRdb called the PCR reads again in MiXCR, with one record for every CDR3 protein. The repertoire holds some 4,000 distinct CDR3 sequences, with about 32% as singletons. Sequencing input: tumor tissue. The source of these receptors is a male donor with retroperitoneal liposarcoma. Both conserved end residues are trimmed from each CDR3. Each record gives: CDR3 protein, V gene, J gene, CDR3 length.

CDR3: ASSLLSSRGHFYNEQF; V: TRBV7-8; J: TRBJ2-1; length: 16
CDR3: ASSEGWEQETQY; V: TRBV6-1; J: TRBJ2-5; length: 12
CDR3: ASSNTKQYEQY; V: TRBV6-1; J: TRBJ2-7; length: 11
CDR3: ASSHTSGAPYEQF; V: TRBV6-1; J: TRBJ2-1; length: 13
CDR3: ASSEATGWGGSYNEQF; V: TRBV6-1; J: -; length: 16
CDR3: ASSSSGYYNEQF; V: TRBV27; J: TRBJ2-1; length: 12
CDR3: ASSQDVAGGLGEQY; V: TRBV4-1; J: TRBJ2-5; length: 14
CDR3: ASSLGRVANTGELF; V: TRBV12-3/TRBV12-4; J: TRBJ2-2; length: 14
CDR3: ASSDKYRGKYEQY; V: TRBV6-1; J: -; length: 13
CDR3: ASSFGLAGSQETQY; V: TRBV12-3/TRBV12-4; J: TRBJ2-5; length: 14
CDR3: ASSQDWGTGSYNEQF; V: TRBV4-1; J: TRBJ2-1; length: 15
CDR3: ASSSGIAGELF; V: TRBV6-1; J: TRBJ2-2; length: 11
CDR3: ASSTRAGQGVYEQY; V: TRBV6-5; J: -; length: 14
CDR3: ASSFPSGSGNEQF; V: TRBV28; J: TRBJ2-1; length: 13
CDR3: ASSPLAGVGGYEQY; V: TRBV7-8; J: TRBJ2-5; length: 14
CDR3: ASSYGLAGRTDTQY; V: TRBV6-5; J: TRBJ2-3; length: 14
CDR3: ASSFGTSEQY; V: TRBV11-3; J: TRBJ2-5; length: 10
CDR3: ASSLRRRSLPGELF; V: TRBV5-6; J: TRBJ2-2; length: 14
CDR3: ASSLVLSRANYEQY; V: TRBV7-6; J: -; length: 14
CDR3: ASSDSIVQIDEQF; V: TRBV6-4; J: TRBJ2-1; length: 13
CDR3: ASSQEDTGTGSYEQY; V: TRBV4-2; J: TRBJ2-7; length: 15
CDR3: ASSEKLAGSSYEQY; V: TRBV10-1; J: -; length: 14
CDR3: ASSLRGATYNEQY; V: TRBV5-1; J: -; length: 13
CDR3: ASSPYLSAEQY; V: TRBV27; J: -; length: 11
CDR3: ASSPPYKFRGPLPYNEQF; V: TRBV4-1; J: TRBJ2-1; length: 18
CDR3: ASSLPTQAGNTGELF; V: TRBV7-2; J: TRBJ2-2; length: 15
CDR3: ASRAGTGTSNYGYT; V: TRBV6-1; J: TRBJ1-2; length: 14
CDR3: ACLAGGYNEQY; V: TRBV6-1; J: -; length: 11
CDR3: ATPGGGSYEQY; V: TRBV6-1; J: TRBJ2-7; length: 11
CDR3: ASSPHLAGDRYEQY; V: TRBV7-9; J: -; length: 14
CDR3: ASSLYGGGQETQY; V: TRBV27; J: TRBJ2-5; length: 13
CDR3: ASSTPRGLGVLPYNEQF; V: TRBV19; J: TRBJ2-1; length: 17
CDR3: ASSFRGYGYT; V: TRBV28; J: TRBJ1-2; length: 10
CDR3: ASSEEMNTEAF; V: TRBV6-4; J: TRBJ1-1; length: 11
CDR3: ASSESQRASGRFNEQF; V: TRBV10-1; J: TRBJ2-1; length: 16
CDR3: ASSPGATGEQY; V: TRBV18; J: -; length: 11
CDR3: ASSLASGGTYGYT; V: TRBV7-2; J: TRBJ1-2; length: 13
CDR3: ASSLGVGGLADYNEQF; V: TRBV12-3/TRBV12-4; J: TRBJ2-1; length: 16
CDR3: ASSYVGAGELF; V: TRBV6-6; J: TRBJ2-2; length: 11
CDR3: ASSRLAGSLNEQF; V: TRBV6-1; J: -; length: 13
CDR3: ASSLSWNPSQETQY; V: TRBV6-1; J: TRBJ2-5; length: 14
CDR3: ASSEGTSGVFFEQF; V: TRBV6-6; J: TRBJ2-1; length: 14
CDR3: ASSLSGDTRGTDNEQY; V: TRBV12-3/TRBV12-4; J: TRBJ2-5; length: 16
CDR3: ASTGTSGLLMY; V: TRBV27; J: TRBJ2-5; length: 11
CDR3: ASSFSSGRSYNEQY; V: TRBV7-3; J: -; length: 14
CDR3: ASSPLWIGSSYNEQF; V: TRBV27; J: TRBJ2-1; length: 15
CDR3: ASSSREGLESYEQY; V: TRBV7-9; J: TRBJ2-7; length: 14
CDR3: ASSPREGINNEQF; V: TRBV12-3/TRBV12-4; J: TRBJ2-1; length: 13